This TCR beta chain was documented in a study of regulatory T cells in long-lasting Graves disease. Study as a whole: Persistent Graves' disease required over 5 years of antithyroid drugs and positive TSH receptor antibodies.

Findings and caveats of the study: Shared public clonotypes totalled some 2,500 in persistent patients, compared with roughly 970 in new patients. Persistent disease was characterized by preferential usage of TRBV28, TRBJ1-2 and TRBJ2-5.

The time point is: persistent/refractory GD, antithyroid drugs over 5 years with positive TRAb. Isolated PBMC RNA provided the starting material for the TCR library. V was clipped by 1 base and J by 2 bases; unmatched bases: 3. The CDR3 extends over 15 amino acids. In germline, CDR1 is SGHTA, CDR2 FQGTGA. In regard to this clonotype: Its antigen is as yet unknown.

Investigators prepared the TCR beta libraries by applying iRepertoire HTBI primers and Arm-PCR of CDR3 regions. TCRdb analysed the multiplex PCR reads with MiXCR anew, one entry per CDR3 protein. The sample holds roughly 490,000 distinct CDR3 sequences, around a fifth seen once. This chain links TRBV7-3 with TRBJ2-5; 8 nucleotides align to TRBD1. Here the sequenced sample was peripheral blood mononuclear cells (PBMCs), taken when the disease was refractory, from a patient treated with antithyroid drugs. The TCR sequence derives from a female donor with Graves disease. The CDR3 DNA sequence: TGTGCCAGCAGCTTAATGGGACAGGAGCAAGAGACCCAGTACTTC. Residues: CASSLMGQEQETQYF.